Presented here are 13 T cell receptor beta chains from one specimen sequenced in a study of blood T cell repertoires in COVID-19. Clones were sequenced by immunoSEQ multiplex PCR, and TCRdb holds only the in-frame ones, with some missing. The sample carries around 150,000 clones, around 89% recorded once. Material: peripheral blood. These receptors originate from a man between 60 and 75 years old with acute or convalescent COVID-19.

The chain links TRBV6-5 to TRBJ1-5; D is ambiguous. The CDR3 loop spans 14 amino acids. The ends were cut back, 7 bases at V and 4 bases at J, with 14 bases in the middle. Germline V gene lookup returns CDR1 MNHEY and CDR2 SVGAGI. The CDR3 nucleotides are TGTGCCAGCATCGAGGGTAGCGCGAATCAGCCCCAGCATTTT. It encodes CASIEGSANQPQHF.

V is TRBV7-3 and J is TRBJ2-1; D unclear. CDR1 is SGHTA and CDR2 is FQGTGA in the germline V gene. This CDR3 has 16 amino acids. Deletions cut 2 bases from V and 1 base from J, with 12 bases between. CDR3 sequence (DNA): TGTGCCAGCAGCTTAGGCATTTCCAGATCCTACAATGAGCAGTTCTTC. Translation gives CASSLGISRSYNEQFF.

The CDR3 DNA sequence: TGTGCCAGCAGTGGTAGACAGGGTCACGAGCAGTACTTC. Its translation: CASSGRQGHEQYF. The chain carries TRBV2 and TRBJ2-7, with 7 bases aligning to TRBD1. V was clipped by 4 bases and J by 5 bases; unmatched bases: 5. The CDR3 totals 13 residues. The germline V gene encodes CDR1 SNHLY and CDR2 FYNNEI.

The table lists this clone with a count of one. This chain uses TRBV7-8 with TRBJ2-7; weak D call: TRBD2 (7 bases). V was cut by 8 bases and J by 0 bases, with 14 bases left in between. Germline CDR1 SGHVS, CDR2 FQNEAQ. CDR3 length: 14 amino acids. CDR3 sequence: CASGGGRSSYEQYF. The DNA for the CDR3 is TGTGCCAGCGGGGGGGGCAGGAGCTCCTACGAGCAGTACTTC.

J is TRBJ2-1 and V is TRBV20-1; D might be TRBD2 (6 bases). V lost 6 bases and J lost 8, with 11 bases in between. The CDR3 spans 11 residues. Germline CDR1 reads DFQATT; CDR2 reads SNEGSKA (reference sequence). CDR3 in DNA: TGCAGTGCCCTTCGGGAGTATGAGCAGTTCTTC. Translating gives CSALREYEQFF.

The chain recombines TRBV5-1 with TRBJ2-3; TRBD2 agrees at 7 bases. V was pared by 0 bases and J by 6 bases, with 10 bases of the junction left unmatched. Germline lookup yields CDR1 SGHRS and CDR2 YFSETQ. The CDR3 consists of 16 residues. This CDR3 reads CASSLGLSGGKDTQYF. In DNA form, the CDR3 reads TGCGCCAGCAGCTTGGGCTTGTCGGGGGGTAAGGATACGCAGTATTTT.

V and J are TRBV9 and TRBJ1-1, with 9 bases aligning to TRBD1. Germline CDR1 reads SGDLS; CDR2 reads YYNGEE. The V segment lost 1 base and the J segment 6 bases; nucleotides outside the gene matches: 4. The CDR3 is made up of 14 amino acids. CDR3 protein: CASSVKQGASEAFF. As DNA, the CDR3 is TGTGCCAGCAGCGTAAAACAGGGGGCATCTGAAGCTTTCTTT. The entire variable domain, with the rest obtained from reference TRBV9 and TRBJ1-1, is as follows: DSGVTQTPKHLITATGQRVTLRCSPRSGDLSVYWYQQSLDQGLQFLIQYYNGEERAKGNILERFSAQQFPDLHSELNLSSLELGDSALYFCASSVKQGASEAFFGQGTRLTVV.

This clone was seen a single time. The chain joins TRBV25-1 to TRBJ1-1, with a weak D call TRBD1 (6 bases). V was trimmed by 5 bases and J by 5 bases, leaving 15 bases between them. The CDR3 runs to 14 residues. Germline V gene data show CDR1 as MGHDK and CDR2 as SYGVNS. CDR3 protein: CASSLSTGWTEAFF. CDR3 DNA sequence: TGTGCCAGCAGTCTATCGACAGGCTGGACTGAAGCTTTCTTT.

CDR3 nucleotides: TGTGCCAGCAGCCAAGGAGGGACACGGCCCAATGAGCAGTTCTTC. It is translated as CASSQGGTRPNEQFF. The V call is TRBV3-1 (or the pseudogene TRBV3-2), the J call TRBJ2-1; TRBD1 is a possible D gene (6 bases). V was cut by 1 base and J by 6 bases, with 13 bases left in between. Per germline, CDR1 LGHDT and CDR2 YNNKEL (reference sequence). The CDR3 loop spans 15 amino acids.

This rearrangement joins TRBV6-2 or TRBV6-3 to TRBJ2-7; 8 bases line up with TRBD1. Germline-derived CDR1 and CDR2 are MNHEY and SVGEGT. This CDR3 is built from 14 residues. V dropped 5 bases and J dropped 3; count of bases not matched to a gene: 6. The chain's CDR3 is CASSKGRGLYEQYF. Here the CDR3 DNA reads TGTGCCAGCAGTAAGGGCAGGGGGCTCTACGAGCAGTACTTC.

Of note for this clone: An end of the junction differs from the germline gene, which may be a read error. The chain joins TRBV3-1 (or the pseudogene TRBV3-2) to TRBJ1-1; the D gene is possibly TRBD1 (6 bases). The CDR3 runs to 15 residues. The V gene's germline CDR1 is LGHDT and CDR2 YNNKEL (reference sequence). DNA for the CDR3: TGTGCCAGCACCCAAAGTCCAGGGACAAACACTGAAGCTTTCTTT. Amino acid sequence: CASTQSPGTNTEAFF.

The chain uses TRBV7-2 and TRBJ2-1; possible D gene TRBD1, 5 bases. Germline CDR1 and CDR2: SGHTA and FQGNSA. This CDR3 comprises 15 residues. Trimming pared 6 bases from V and 2 bases from J, leaving 14 bases between. CDR3 sequence reads: CASRDTKGPYNEQFF. The CDR3 DNA sequence: TGTGCCAGCAGGGACACCAAGGGCCCCTACAATGAGCAGTTCTTC.

This CDR3 is CAWSHRTRGVFFF. CDR3 DNA sequence: TGTGCCTGGAGTCACCGGACTAGGGGGGTTTTTTTCTTC. The rearrangement joins TRBV30 to TRBJ2-1; D possibly corresponds to TRBD2 (7 bases). Germline assignment: CDR1 GTSNPN and CDR2 SVGIG (reference sequence). The CDR3 is 13 amino acids. V lost 2 bases and J 16 bases, leaving 21 bases between the germline ends.